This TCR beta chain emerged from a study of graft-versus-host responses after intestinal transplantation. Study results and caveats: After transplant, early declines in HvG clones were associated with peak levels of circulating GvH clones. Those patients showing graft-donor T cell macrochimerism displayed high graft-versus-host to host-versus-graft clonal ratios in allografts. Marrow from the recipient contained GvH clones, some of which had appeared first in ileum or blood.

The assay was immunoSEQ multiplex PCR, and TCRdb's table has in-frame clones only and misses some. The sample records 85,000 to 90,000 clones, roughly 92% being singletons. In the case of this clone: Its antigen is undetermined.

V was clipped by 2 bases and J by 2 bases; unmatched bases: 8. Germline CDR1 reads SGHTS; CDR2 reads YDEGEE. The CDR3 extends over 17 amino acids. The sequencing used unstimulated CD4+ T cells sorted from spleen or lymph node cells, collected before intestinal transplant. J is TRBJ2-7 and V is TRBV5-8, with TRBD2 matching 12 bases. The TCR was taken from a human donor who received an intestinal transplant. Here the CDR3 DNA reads TGTGCCAGCAGCTTAGATGCTAGCGGGAGGGGCCCCTACGAGCAGTACTTC. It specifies CASSLDASGRGPYEQYF.